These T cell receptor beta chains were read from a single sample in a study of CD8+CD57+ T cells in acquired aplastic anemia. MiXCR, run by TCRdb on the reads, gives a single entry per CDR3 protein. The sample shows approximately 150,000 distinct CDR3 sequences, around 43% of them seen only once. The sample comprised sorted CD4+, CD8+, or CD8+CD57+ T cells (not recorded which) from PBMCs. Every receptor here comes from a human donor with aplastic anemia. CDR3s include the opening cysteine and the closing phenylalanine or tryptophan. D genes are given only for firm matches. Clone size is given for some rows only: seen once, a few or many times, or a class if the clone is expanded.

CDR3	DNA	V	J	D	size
CASTFQGSANEKLFF	TGTGCCAGTACCTTTCAGGGTTCCGCTAATGAAAAACTGTTTTTT	TRBV2	TRBJ1-4	NA	NA
CASTGVEQFF	TGCGCCAGCACAGGGGTTGAGCAGTTCTTC	TRBV5-1	TRBJ2-1	NA	NA
CATGGGETQYF	TGTGCCACTGGGGGGGGCGAGACCCAGTACTTC	TRBV19	TRBJ2-5	NA	NA
CASSPRGGPFYGYTF	TGTGCCAGCAGCCCCCGAGGGGGGCCCTTCTATGGCTACACCTTC	TRBV7-2	TRBJ1-2	NA	many
CASSAQSQGFGYTF	TGTGCCAGCAGCGCCCAATCGCAGGGGTTTGGCTACACCTTC	TRBV9	TRBJ1-2	NA	NA
CATSRTENTEAFF	TGTGCCACCAGCAGGACAGAGAACACTGAAGCTTTCTTT	TRBV24-1	TRBJ1-1	NA	NA
CASSYTGEGSGANVLTF	TGTGCCAGCAGCTATACAGGCGAGGGGTCTGGGGCCAACGTCCTGACTTTC	TRBV7-8	TRBJ2-6	NA	NA
CASSHGLPEQFF	TGTGCCAGCAGCCACGGACTTCCTGAGCAGTTCTTC	TRBV7-2	TRBJ2-1	NA	NA
CASSTQSNEQFF	TGTGCCAGCAGCACCCAGTCCAATGAGCAGTTCTTC	TRBV7-2	TRBJ2-1	NA	few
CASSLSGSSGELFF	TGCGCCAGCAGCTTAAGCGGGAGTTCCGGGGAGCTGTTTTTT	TRBV5-1	TRBJ2-2	TRBD2	many
CASSVASGGRNEQFF	TGTGCCAGCAGCGTAGCCAGCGGGGGCCGCAATGAGCAGTTCTTC	TRBV9	TRBJ2-1	TRBD2	many
CAISGLAGGSTDTQYF	TGTGCCATCAGTGGGCTAGCGGGGGGATCCACAGATACGCAGTACTTT	TRBV10-3	TRBJ2-3	TRBD2	NA
CASSAARASLYGYTF	TGTGCCAGCAGCGCCGCCAGGGCGAGCCTCTATGGCTACACCTTC	TRBV7-3	TRBJ1-2	NA	NA
CASGHLSGNTIYF	TGTGCCAGTGGGCACCTCTCTGGAAACACCATATATTTT	TRBV25-1	TRBJ1-3	NA	NA
CATSDPGLAGGTNEQFF	TGTGCCACCAGTGACCCAGGACTAGCGGGAGGAACCAATGAGCAGTTCTTC	TRBV24-1	TRBJ2-1	TRBD2	NA
CASRGQGGDTQYF	TGTGCCAGCAGGGGACAGGGTGGAGATACGCAGTATTTT	TRBV6-1	TRBJ2-3	TRBD1	many
CASRGGGHGYTF	TGTGCCAGCAGGGGGGGGGGGCACGGCTACACCTTC	TRBV2	TRBJ1-2	NA	NA
CASRVQGTDTQYF	TGTGCCAGCAGGGTACAGGGGACAGATACGCAGTATTTT	TRBV12-3/TRBV12-4	TRBJ2-3	TRBD1	many
CSARDRRSTEAFF	TGCAGTGCTAGAGATCGCAGGTCCACTGAAGCTTTCTTT	TRBV20-1	TRBJ1-1	NA	NA
CASSQDLDSRYTF	TGCGCCAGCAGCCAAGATCTAGACAGTCGCTACACCTTC	TRBV4-3	TRBJ1-2	NA	many
CASSVQGQGGGYTF	TGTGCCAGCAGTGTTCAGGGACAGGGGGGTGGCTACACCTTC	TRBV2	TRBJ1-2	TRBD1	NA
CASSAAYGPGGANTGELFF	TGTGCCAGCAGCGCAGCTTACGGGCCGGGGGGGGCGAACACCGGGGAGCTGTTTTTT	TRBV9	TRBJ2-2	TRBD2	NA
CASNLGRRNTEAFF	TGTGCCAGCAACTTGGGCAGAAGGAATACTGAAGCTTTCTTT	TRBV5-4	TRBJ1-1	NA	NA
CASSEALGLADQETQYF	TGTGCCAGCAGTGAAGCGCTTGGGCTAGCGGACCAAGAGACCCAGTACTTC	TRBV2	TRBJ2-5	TRBD2	many
CASSPDRQVWVYGYTF	TGTGCCAGTAGCCCCGACCGACAGGTTTGGGTCTATGGCTACACCTTC	TRBV19	TRBJ1-2	NA	many
CATSDPKTGGNQPQHF	TGTGCCACCAGTGATCCCAAGACAGGGGGCAATCAGCCCCAGCATTTT	TRBV24-1	TRBJ1-5	TRBD1	many
CASSYRGNTEAFF	TGTGCCAGTAGTTACAGGGGGAACACTGAAGCTTTCTTT	TRBV19	TRBJ1-1	TRBD1	many
CASSPRQTSGEETQYF	TGTGCCAGCAGCCCAAGGCAGACTAGCGGGGAAGAGACCCAGTACTTC	TRBV5-4	TRBJ2-5	TRBD2	many
CASSLNLYEQYF	TGCGCCAGCAGCTTGAACCTCTACGAGCAGTACTTC	TRBV5-1	TRBJ2-7	NA	many